This T cell receptor beta chain appears in the sequencing data of a study of post-analysis software for immune sequencing data. Study-wide results and caveats: Compared with controls, patients had more of about 5 TRBV segments, including TRBV5-6, TRBV5-1 and TRBV20-1.

CDR3 length: 18 amino acids. Between the trimmed V and J ends, which lost 0 bases and 0 bases, there was a span of 15 bases. Germline loops: CDR1 SGHDN, CDR2 FVKESK. Incorporated into the TCR beta cDNA libraries were unique molecular identifiers, which served to reduce PCR and sequencing biases. cDNA molecules numbering roughly 0.5 million came from approximately 0.91 to 9.4 million T cells. TCRdb analysed the PCR reads with MiXCR anew, one entry per CDR3 protein. This sample has around 440,000 distinct CDR3 sequences, with roughly 45% found just once. Regarding this clonotype: No antigen is known for it.

The sequence derives from a girl aged 5-17 years with multiple sclerosis. The sample taken for sequencing was blood. J is TRBJ2-1 and V is TRBV14, with no clear D. The CDR3 loop is CASSQDRQVRYSYNEQFF. CDR3 DNA: TGTGCCAGCAGCCAAGATAGGCAGGTGCGATACTCCTACAATGAGCAGTTCTTC.